One sample yielded the 10 T cell receptor beta chains listed below, sequenced in a study of identical twins' blood T cells. TCRdb analysed the 5' RACE reads with MiXCR anew, one entry per CDR3 protein. The repertoire holds 400,000 or so distinct CDR3 sequences, with over 25% as singletons. Sequences were obtained from PBMCs. Source of these receptors: a woman aged 18-55 years in good health.

A note on this clonotype: This may be a read error: a much more frequent sequence differs by one nucleotide. This chain links TRBV9 with TRBJ2-2; D uncertain. The germline CDR1 and CDR2 sequences are SGDLS and YYNGEE. This CDR3 region has 16 residues. CDR3 loop: CASSVYPAVNTEELFF. CDR3 DNA: TGTGCCAGCAGCGTTTATCCAGCCGTTAACACCGAGGAGCTGTTTTTT.

This clonotype was picked up many times. This sequence joins TRBV7-8 and TRBJ1-1; D remains unclear. The CDR3 has 14 residues. The V end was cut by 7 bases, the J end by 1 base, with 13 bases between. CDR1 is SGHVS and CDR2 is FQNEAQ in the germline V gene. CDR3 region: CASTLQWGNTEAFF. CDR3 DNA sequence: TGTGCCAGCACCCTACAGTGGGGGAACACTGAAGCTTTCTTT.

This clonotype was counted between two and nine times. The chain combines TRBV24-1 with TRBJ1-2, with a possible D match to TRBD1 (5 bases). The CDR3 length is 12 residues. Germline values: CDR1 KGHDR, CDR2 SFDVKD. The V end was cut by 11 bases, the J end by 7 bases, with 16 bases between. The CDR3: CANPGEGSGYTF. The CDR3 DNA reads TGTGCCAACCCGGGGGAGGGCAGTGGCTACACCTTC.

The chain combines TRBV29-1 with TRBJ2-6; no definite D call. V was shortened by 6 bases and J by 2 bases, with 11 bases between the two germline ends. Germline V CDR1 and CDR2: SQVTM, ANQGSEA. This CDR3 has 14 amino acids. CDR3 nucleotide sequence: TGCAGCGTGACCTCGGGTCCTGGGGCCAACGTCCTGACTTTC. Amino acids: CSVTSGPGANVLTF. Full variable domain (rest looked up from reference TRBV29-1 and TRBJ2-6): SAVISQKPSRDICQRGTSLTIQCQVDSQVTMMFWYRQQPGQSLTLIATANQGSEATYESGFVIDKFPISRPNLTFSTLTVSNMSPEDSSIYLCSVTSGPGANVLTFGAGSRLTVL.

This clonotype showed up many times. The chain carries TRBV20-1 and TRBJ1-4; D might be TRBD1 (5 bases). CDR3 size: 13 residues. Germline lookup yields CDR1 DFQATT and CDR2 SNEGSKA (reference sequence). Trimming removed 3 bases at V and 7 bases at J, with 12 bases between. CDR3 loop: CSASRRGGEKLFF. CDR3 in DNA: TGCAGTGCTAGTCGTAGGGGTGGTGAAAAACTGTTTTTT.

The chain couples TRBV11-3 to TRBJ1-1; TRBD1 matches 9 bases. CDR1 is SGHNT and CDR2 is YENEEA in the germline V gene. Trimming cost V 4 bases and J 3 bases; bases outside gene matches: 15. CDR3 length: 18 residues. The chain's CDR3 is CASSSIGQGRRRDTEAFF. The CDR3 DNA reads as TGTGCCAGCAGCTCAATCGGACAGGGGAGGAGAAGGGACACTGAAGCTTTCTTT.

The chain has TRBV5-1 and TRBJ2-3; 13 bases are a match to TRBD2. With V trimmed by 3 bases and J by 2 bases, 3 bases remained unmatched. CDR1 SGHRS and CDR2 YFSETQ come from the germline V gene. This CDR3 comprises 16 residues. For the CDR3, the DNA is TGCGCCAGCAGCTGGGGGACTAGCGGGGTCACAGATACGCAGTATTTT. It encodes CASSWGTSGVTDTQYF.

The genes are TRBV5-1 and TRBJ2-3; 13 bases are a match to TRBD2. Germline CDR1 SGHRS, CDR2 YFSETQ. The CDR3 contains 16 residues. V shed 3 bases, J shed 3 bases, and the junction held 4 bases outside the gene matches. In nucleotides, the CDR3 is TGCGCCAGCAGCTGGACTAGCGGGAGATATACAGATACGCAGTATTTT. Protein product: CASSWTSGRYTDTQYF.

This chain links TRBV19 with TRBJ1-2; D unresolved. Trimming shortened V by 4 bases and J by 2 bases, and 8 bases separated the two germline ends. The CDR3 loop spans 13 amino acids. From germline, CDR1 is LNHDA and CDR2 SQIVND (reference sequence). The CDR3 region has the DNA TGTGCCAGTAGTAACGGACGGAACTATGGCTACACCTTC. Translation gives CASSNGRNYGYTF.

This clonotype has just a few counts. The V and J genes are TRBV3-1 and TRBJ1-4, with a possible D match to TRBD1 (6 bases). V lost 4 bases and J 5 bases, leaving 11 bases between the germline ends. The CDR3 has 14 amino acids. Germline assignment: CDR1 LGHDT and CDR2 YNNKEL (reference sequence). CDR3 amino acids: CASSRGQINEKLFF. The DNA for the CDR3 is TGTGCCAGCAGCCGAGGACAGATAAATGAAAAACTGTTTTTT.